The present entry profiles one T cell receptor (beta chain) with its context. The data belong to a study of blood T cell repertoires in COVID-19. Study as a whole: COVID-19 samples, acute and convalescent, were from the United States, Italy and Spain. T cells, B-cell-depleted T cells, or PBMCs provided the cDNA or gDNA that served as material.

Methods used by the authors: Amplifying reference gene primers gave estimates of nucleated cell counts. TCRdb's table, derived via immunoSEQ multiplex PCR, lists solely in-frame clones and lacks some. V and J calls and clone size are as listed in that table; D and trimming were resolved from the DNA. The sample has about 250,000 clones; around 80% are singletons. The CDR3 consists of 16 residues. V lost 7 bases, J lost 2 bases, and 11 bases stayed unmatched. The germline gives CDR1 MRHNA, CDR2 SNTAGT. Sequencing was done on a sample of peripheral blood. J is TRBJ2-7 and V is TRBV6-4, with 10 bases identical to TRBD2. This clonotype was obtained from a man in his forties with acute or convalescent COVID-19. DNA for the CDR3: TGTGCCAGCACCGTACCTAGCGGGAGCGAAACCTACGAGCAGTACTTC. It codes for CASTVPSGSETYEQYF.